This T cell receptor (beta chain) derives from a study of T cell repertoires in cytomegalovirus infection. Across the study: As its CMV epitopes, the study selected recently identified HLA-C-restricted and well-studied HLA-B-restricted targets. The public TCR beta signatures pointed to both CMV infection and matching HLA type. Broader study findings: Across the ex vivo response, the dominant clonotypes were HLA-C-restricted CMV-specific TCR beta clonotypes. Summed public TCR beta family frequency identified CMV carriers bearing the relevant HLA.

Concerning this clonotype: Its antigen remains unidentified.

Germline V gives CDR1 SEHNR, CDR2 FQNEAQ (reference sequence). V was cut by 7 bases and J by 7 bases, with 14 bases left in between. This CDR3 comprises 14 residues. Each CDR3 protein is one row after TCRdb ran MiXCR on the reads. This sample has about 830,000 distinct CDR3 sequences; 30% to 35% occur once, and the top ten carry 9.5% to 15%. The chain uses TRBV7-9 and TRBJ1-6; D not resolved. The TCR sequence derives from a human donor in good health (CMV status not recorded). Some clones in this sample may be carry-over from other donors' samples. The sequencing used cultured CD8+ T cells from PBMCs, collected from culture after CMV antigen stimulation. The CDR3 sequence: CASTPPPSNSPLHF. The DNA for the CDR3 is TGTGCCAGCACCCCCCCTCCCTCCAATTCACCCCTCCACTTT.